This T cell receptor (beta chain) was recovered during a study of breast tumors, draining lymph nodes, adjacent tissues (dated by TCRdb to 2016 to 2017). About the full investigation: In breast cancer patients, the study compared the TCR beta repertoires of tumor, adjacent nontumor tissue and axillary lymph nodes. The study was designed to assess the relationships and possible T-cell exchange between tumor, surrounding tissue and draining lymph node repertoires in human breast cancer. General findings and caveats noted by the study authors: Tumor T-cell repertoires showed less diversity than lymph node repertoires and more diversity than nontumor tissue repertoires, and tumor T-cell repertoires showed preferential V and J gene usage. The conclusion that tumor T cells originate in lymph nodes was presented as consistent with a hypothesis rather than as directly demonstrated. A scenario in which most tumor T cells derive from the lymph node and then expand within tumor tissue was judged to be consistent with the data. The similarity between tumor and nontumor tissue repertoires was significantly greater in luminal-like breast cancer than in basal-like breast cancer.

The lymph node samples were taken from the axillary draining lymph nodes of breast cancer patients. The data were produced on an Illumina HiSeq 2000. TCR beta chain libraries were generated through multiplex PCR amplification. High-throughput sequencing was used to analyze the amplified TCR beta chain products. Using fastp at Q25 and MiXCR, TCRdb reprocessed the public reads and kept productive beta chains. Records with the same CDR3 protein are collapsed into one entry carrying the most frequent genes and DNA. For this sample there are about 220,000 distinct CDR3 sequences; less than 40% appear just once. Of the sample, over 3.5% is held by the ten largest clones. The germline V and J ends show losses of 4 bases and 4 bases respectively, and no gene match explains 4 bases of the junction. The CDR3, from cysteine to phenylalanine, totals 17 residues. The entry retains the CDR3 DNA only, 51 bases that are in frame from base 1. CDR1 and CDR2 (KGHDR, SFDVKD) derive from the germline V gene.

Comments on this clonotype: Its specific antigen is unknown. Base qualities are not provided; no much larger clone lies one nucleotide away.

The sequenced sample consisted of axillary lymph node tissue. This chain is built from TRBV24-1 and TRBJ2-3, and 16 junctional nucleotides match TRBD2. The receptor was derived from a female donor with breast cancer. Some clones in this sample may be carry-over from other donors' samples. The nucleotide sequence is TGTGCCACCAGTGAGGCCGGGACTAGCGGGGGGGCAGATACGCAGTATTTT. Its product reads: CATSEAGTSGGADTQYF.